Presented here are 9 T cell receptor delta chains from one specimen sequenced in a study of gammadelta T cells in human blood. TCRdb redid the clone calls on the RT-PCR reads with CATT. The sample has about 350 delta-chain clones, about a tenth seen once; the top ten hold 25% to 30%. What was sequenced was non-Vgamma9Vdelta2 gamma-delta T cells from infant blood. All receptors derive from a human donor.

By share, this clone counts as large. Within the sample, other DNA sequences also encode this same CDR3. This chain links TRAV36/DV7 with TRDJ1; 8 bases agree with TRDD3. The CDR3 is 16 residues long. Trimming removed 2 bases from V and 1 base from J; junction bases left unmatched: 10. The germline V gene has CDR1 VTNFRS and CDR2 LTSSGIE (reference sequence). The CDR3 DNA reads TGTGCTGTGGAAAAGGGCTGGGGGACCTTCACCGATAAACTCATCTTT. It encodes CAVEKGWGTFTDKLIF.

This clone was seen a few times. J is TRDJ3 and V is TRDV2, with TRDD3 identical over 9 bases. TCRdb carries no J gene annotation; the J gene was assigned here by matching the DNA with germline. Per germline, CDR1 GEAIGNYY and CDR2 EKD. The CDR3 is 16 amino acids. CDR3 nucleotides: TGTGCATGGGACTGGGGGAGCTCCTGGGACACCCGACAGATGTTTTTC. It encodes CAWDWGSSWDTRQMFF.

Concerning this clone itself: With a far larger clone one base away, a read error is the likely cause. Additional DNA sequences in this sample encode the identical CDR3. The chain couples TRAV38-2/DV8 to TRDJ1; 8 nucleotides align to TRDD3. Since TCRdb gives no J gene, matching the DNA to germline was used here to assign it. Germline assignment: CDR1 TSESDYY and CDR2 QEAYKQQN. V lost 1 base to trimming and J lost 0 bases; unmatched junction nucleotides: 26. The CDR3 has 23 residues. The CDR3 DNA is TGTGCTTATAGGAGCCTAGGTGCAGAGCAAGTGAGTTGGGGGATGGGGTACACCGATAAACTCATCTTT. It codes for CAYRSLGAEQVSWGMGYTDKLIF.

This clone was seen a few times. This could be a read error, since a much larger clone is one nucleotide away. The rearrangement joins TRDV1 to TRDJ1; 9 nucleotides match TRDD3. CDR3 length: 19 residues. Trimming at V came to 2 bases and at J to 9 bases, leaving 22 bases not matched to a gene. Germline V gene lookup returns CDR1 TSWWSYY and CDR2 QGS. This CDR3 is CALGEIIPFLDWGNAQLIF. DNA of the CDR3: TGTGCTCTTGGGGAAATAATCCCATTCCTAGACTGGGGGAACGCACAACTCATCTTT.

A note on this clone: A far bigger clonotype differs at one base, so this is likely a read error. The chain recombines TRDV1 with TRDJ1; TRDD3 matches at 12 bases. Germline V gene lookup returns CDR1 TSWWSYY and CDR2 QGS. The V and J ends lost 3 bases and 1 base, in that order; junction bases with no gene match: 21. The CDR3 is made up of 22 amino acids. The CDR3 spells CALGDLPTTGLWGIRGTDKLIF. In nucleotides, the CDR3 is TGTGCTCTTGGGGATCTACCTACTACGGGGCTCTGGGGGATACGCGGCACCGATAAACTCATCTTT.

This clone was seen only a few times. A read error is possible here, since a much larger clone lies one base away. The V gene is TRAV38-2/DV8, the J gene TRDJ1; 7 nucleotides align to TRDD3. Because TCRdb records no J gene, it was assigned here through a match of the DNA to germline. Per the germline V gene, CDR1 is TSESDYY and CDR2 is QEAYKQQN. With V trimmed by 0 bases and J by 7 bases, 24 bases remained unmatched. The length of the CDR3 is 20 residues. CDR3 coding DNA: TGTGCTTATAGGAGCGCGGAAAGTACCCCGCCCGGACGTACTGGGGCTAAACTCATCTTT. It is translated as CAYRSAESTPPGRTGAKLIF.

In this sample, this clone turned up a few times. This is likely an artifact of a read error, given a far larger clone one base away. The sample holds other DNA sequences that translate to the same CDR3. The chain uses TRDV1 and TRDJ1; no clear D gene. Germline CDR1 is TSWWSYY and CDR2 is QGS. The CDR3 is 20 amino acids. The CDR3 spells CALGEGVLLFGPNYTDKLIF. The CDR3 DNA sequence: TGTGCTCTTGGGGAAGGCGTACTACTGTTTGGGCCGAACTACACCGATAAACTCATATTT.

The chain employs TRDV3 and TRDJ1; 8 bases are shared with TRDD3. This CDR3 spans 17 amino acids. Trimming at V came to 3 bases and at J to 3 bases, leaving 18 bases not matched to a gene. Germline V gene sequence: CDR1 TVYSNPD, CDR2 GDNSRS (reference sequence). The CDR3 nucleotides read TGTGCCTTCACAAGAATACGGACTGGGGGTCCTCCCGATAAACTCATCTTT. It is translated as CAFTRIRTGGPPDKLIF.

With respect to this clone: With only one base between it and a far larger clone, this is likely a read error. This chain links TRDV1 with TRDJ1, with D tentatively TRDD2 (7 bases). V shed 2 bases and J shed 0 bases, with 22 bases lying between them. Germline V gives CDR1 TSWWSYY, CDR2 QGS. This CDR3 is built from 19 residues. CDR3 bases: TGTGCTCTTGGGGAAACACTCCTTCCTGAGGGGATTTACACCGATAAACTCATCTTT. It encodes CALGETLLPEGIYTDKLIF.